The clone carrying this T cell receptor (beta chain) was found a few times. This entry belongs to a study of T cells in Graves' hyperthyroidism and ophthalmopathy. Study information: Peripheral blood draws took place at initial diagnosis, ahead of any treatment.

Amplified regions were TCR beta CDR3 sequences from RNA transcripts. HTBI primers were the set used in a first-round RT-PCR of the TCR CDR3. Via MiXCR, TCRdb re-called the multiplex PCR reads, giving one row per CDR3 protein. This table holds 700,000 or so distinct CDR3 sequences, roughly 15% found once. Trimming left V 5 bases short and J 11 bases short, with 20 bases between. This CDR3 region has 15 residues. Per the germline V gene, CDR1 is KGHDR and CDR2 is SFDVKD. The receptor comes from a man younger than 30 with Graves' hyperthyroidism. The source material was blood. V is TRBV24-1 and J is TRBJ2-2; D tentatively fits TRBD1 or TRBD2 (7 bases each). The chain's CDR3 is CATSGQGGPPDELFF. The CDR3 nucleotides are TGTGCCACCAGTGGCCAGGGGGGGCCCCCCGACGAGCTGTTTTTT.